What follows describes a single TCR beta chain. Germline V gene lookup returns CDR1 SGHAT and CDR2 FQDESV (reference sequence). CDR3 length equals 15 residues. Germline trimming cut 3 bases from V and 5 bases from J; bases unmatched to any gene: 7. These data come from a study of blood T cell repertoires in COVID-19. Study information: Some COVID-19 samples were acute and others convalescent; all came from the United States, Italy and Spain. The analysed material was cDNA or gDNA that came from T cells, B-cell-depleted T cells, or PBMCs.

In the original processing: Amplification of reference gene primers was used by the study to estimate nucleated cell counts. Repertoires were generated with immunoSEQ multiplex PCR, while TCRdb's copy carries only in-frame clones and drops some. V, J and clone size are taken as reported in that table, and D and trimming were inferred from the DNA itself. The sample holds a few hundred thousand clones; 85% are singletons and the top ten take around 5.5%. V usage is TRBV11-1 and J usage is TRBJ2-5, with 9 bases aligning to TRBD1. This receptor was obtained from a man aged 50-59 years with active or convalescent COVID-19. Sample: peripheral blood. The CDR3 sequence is CASSLVTGGVETQYF. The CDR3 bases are TGTGCCAGCAGCTTGGTCACAGGGGGCGTGGAGACCCAGTACTTC.